These 17 T cell receptor beta chains originate from one sample sequenced in a study of blood T cell repertoires in COVID-19. This table comes from immunoSEQ multiplex PCR, and its TCRdb copy is limited to in-frame clones, with some not included. Among 150,000 to 200,000 clones listed, 80% to 90% were seen once. The sequencing sample was made of peripheral blood. The receptors shown here come from an elderly woman with acute or convalescent COVID-19.

The chain links TRBV6-2 or TRBV6-3 to TRBJ1-3, with a weak D call TRBD1 (6 bases). The V gene's germline CDR1 is MNHEY and CDR2 SVGEGT. The CDR3 consists of 15 residues. The ends were cut back, 0 bases at V and 3 bases at J, with 9 bases in the middle. The DNA for the CDR3 is TGTGCCAGCAGTTACTCGGGGACACATGGAAACACCATATATTTT. Its protein product is CASSYSGTHGNTIYF.

The chain uses TRBV6-2 or TRBV6-3 and TRBJ1-3, with D hard to call. CDR3 size: 16 residues. CDR1 MNHEY and CDR2 SVGEGT come from the germline V gene. The V and J ends lost 2 bases and 2 bases respectively, with 13 bases between them. The CDR3 bases are TGTGCCAGCAGTTACCGCCTTAGCACGGCTGGAAACACCATATATTTT. This translates into CASSYRLSTAGNTIYF.

This clone appeared a single time. The chain joins TRBV10-2 to TRBJ2-3; D is perhaps TRBD1 (6 bases). Germline lookup yields CDR1 WSHSY and CDR2 SAAADI. With 7 bases removed from V and 2 bases from J, the gap between germline ends came to 10 bases. This CDR3 has 13 amino acids. The CDR3 loop is CASTDSITDTQYF. The CDR3 DNA reads as TGCGCCAGCACGGACAGCATCACAGATACGCAGTATTTT.

The V gene is TRBV6-1, the J gene TRBJ1-2; D is unclear. The germline V gene has CDR1 MNHNS and CDR2 SASEGT. The CDR3 is 15 amino acids. Deletions cut 0 bases from V and 0 bases from J, with 8 bases between. The CDR3 DNA is TGTGCCAGCAGTGAAGCGGCCATCCCTAACTATGGCTACACCTTC. Its translation is CASSEAAIPNYGYTF.

This chain links TRBV5-1 with TRBJ1-6, with TRBD1 as a possible D gene (6 bases). CDR3 length: 17 amino acids. Germline values: CDR1 SGHRS, CDR2 YFSETQ. The V end lost 5 bases, the J end lost 7 bases, and 22 bases lay between the germline ends. In nucleotides, the CDR3 is TGCGCCAGCAGAGAAGGGATTTTTGGGCAGGGGAATTCACCCCTCCACTTT. As protein: CASREGIFGQGNSPLHF.

The chain uses TRBV19 and TRBJ2-1; 12 nucleotides match TRBD2. The CDR3 contains 19 residues. Trimming took 10 bases from V and 4 from J; bases not matched to a gene: 20. Germline V gene data show CDR1 as LNHDA and CDR2 as SQIVND (reference sequence). CDR3 coding DNA: TGTGCCACCAGGCAACCGGCACTACGGACTAGCGGGGATTACAATGAGCAGTTCTTC. Amino acids: CATRQPALRTSGDYNEQFF.

V and J are TRBV6-2 or TRBV6-3 and TRBJ2-5; a possible D gene is TRBD2 (6 bases). The CDR3 runs to 15 residues. In germline, CDR1 is MNHEY, CDR2 SVGEGT. V was shortened by 0 bases and J by 5 bases, with 13 bases between the two germline ends. This chain's CDR3 is CASSYSVSGGETQYF. The DNA for the CDR3 is TGTGCCAGCAGTTACTCAGTTAGCGGAGGGGAGACCCAGTACTTC.

This chain links TRBV11-2 with TRBJ2-3; D might be TRBD1 (6 bases). CDR1 and CDR2 from the germline V gene are SGHAT and FQNNGV. This CDR3 has 13 amino acids. V shed 3 bases and J shed 5 bases, with 9 bases lying between them. The chain's CDR3 is CASSLQGRDTQYF. Written as DNA, the CDR3 is TGTGCCAGCAGCTTGCAGGGGCGAGATACGCAGTATTTT.

The chain couples TRBV4-2 to TRBJ1-1; no clear D gene. Per the germline V gene, CDR1 is LGHNA and CDR2 is YNFKEQ. V gave up 1 base and J gave up 3 bases, with 12 bases separating them. The CDR3 runs 15 residues. The CDR3 spells CASSQVIREYTEAFF. In nucleotides, the CDR3 is TGTGCCAGCAGCCAAGTCATTAGGGAGTACACTGAAGCTTTCTTT.

This clone was seen only once. The genes are TRBV6-5 and TRBJ1-1; D ambiguous. V lost 5 bases to trimming and J lost 0 bases, with 10 bases between them. Germline lookup yields CDR1 MNHEY and CDR2 SVGAGI. The CDR3 totals 14 residues. CDR3 sequence reads: CASSHPKMNTEAFF. DNA of the CDR3: TGTGCCAGCAGTCATCCTAAAATGAACACTGAAGCTTTCTTT.

This rearrangement joins TRBV27 to TRBJ1-2; TRBD1 is a possible D gene (5 bases). The germline V and J ends were trimmed by 3 bases and 4 bases, with 9 bases remaining between them. Germline CDR1 and CDR2: MNHEY and SMNVEV (reference sequence). The CDR3 runs 13 residues. The CDR3 region has the DNA TGTGCCAGCAGTTTCGCAGGGTCCTATGGCTACACCTTC. Translated: CASSFAGSYGYTF.

The rearrangement uses TRBV15 and TRBJ1-4; D ambiguous. Germline V gene lookup returns CDR1 LNHNV and CDR2 YYDKDF (reference sequence). Trimming left V 0 bases short and J 3 bases short, with 8 bases between. CDR3 size: 15 residues. The CDR3 is CATSRDIKPNEKLFF. In DNA, the CDR3 is TGTGCCACCAGCAGAGATATTAAGCCTAATGAAAAACTGTTTTTT.

This chain uses TRBV7-9 with TRBJ1-5; perhaps TRBD1 as D (5 bases). The CDR3 runs 13 residues. V shed 2 bases and J shed 5 bases, with 7 bases lying between them. Germline V gives CDR1 SEHNR, CDR2 FQNEAQ (reference sequence). The CDR3 DNA follows: TGTGCCAGCAGCTTACGGGGGGATCAGCCCCAGCATTTT. It yields the protein CASSLRGDQPQHF.

J is TRBJ2-6 and V is TRBV19, with 8 bases identical to TRBD1. This CDR3 is 17 amino acids long. Germline CDR1 and CDR2: LNHDA and SQIVND (reference sequence). Trimming removed 4 bases from V and 2 bases from J; junction bases left unmatched: 7. In DNA form, the CDR3 reads TGTGCCAGTAGTAATCCCGGCAGGGGGCCTGGGGCCAACGTCCTGACTTTC. Its translation: CASSNPGRGPGANVLTF.

The chain carries TRBV20-1 and TRBJ1-4, with 10 nucleotides matching TRBD1. The CDR3 sequence is 17 residues long. CDR1 is DFQATT and CDR2 is SNEGSKA in the germline V gene (reference sequence). With V trimmed by 3 bases and J by 5 bases, 12 bases remained unmatched. The CDR3, as DNA: TGCAGTGCTAGTCAAAGTCCACCGGGACAGGGGAATGAAAAACTGTTTTTT. It translates to CSASQSPPGQGNEKLFF.

This chain connects TRBV19 to TRBJ2-5, with TRBD2 matching over 7 bases. With 3 bases clipped from V and 4 bases from J, the junction kept 8 bases outside the gene matches. CDR3 length equals 15 residues. The V gene's germline CDR1 is LNHDA and CDR2 SQIVND (reference sequence). CDR3 sequence (DNA): TGTGCCAGTAGTATCGGGGCGGGAGTAGGAGAGACCCAGTACTTC. This translates into CASSIGAGVGETQYF.

The chain is built from TRBV3-1 (or the pseudogene TRBV3-2) and TRBJ2-5; 12 nucleotides agree with TRBD2. The CDR3 consists of 19 residues. From germline, CDR1 is LGHDT and CDR2 YNNKEL (reference sequence). V lost 5 bases and J lost 5; bases outside the gene matches: 18. The CDR3 sequence: CASSNYLTSGGLSRETQYF. The CDR3 nucleotides read TGTGCCAGCAGCAACTACCTCACTAGCGGGGGGCTCTCGAGGGAGACCCAGTACTTC.